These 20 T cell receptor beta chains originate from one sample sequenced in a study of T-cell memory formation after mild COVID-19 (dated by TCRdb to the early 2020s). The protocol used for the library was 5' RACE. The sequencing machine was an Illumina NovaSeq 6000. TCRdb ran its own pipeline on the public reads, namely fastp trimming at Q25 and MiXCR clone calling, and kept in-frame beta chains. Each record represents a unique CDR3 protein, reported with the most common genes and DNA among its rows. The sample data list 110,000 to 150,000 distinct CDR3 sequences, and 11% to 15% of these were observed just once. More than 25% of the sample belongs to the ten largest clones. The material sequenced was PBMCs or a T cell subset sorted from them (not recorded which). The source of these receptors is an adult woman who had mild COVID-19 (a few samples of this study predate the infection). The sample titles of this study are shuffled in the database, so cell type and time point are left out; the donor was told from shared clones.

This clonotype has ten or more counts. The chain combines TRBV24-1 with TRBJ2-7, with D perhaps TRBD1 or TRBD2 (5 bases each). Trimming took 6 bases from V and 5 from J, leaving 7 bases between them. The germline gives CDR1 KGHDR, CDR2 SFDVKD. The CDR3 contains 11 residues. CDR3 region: CATSRGHEQYF. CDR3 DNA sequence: TGTGCCACCAGTCGGGGCCACGAGCAGTACTTC.

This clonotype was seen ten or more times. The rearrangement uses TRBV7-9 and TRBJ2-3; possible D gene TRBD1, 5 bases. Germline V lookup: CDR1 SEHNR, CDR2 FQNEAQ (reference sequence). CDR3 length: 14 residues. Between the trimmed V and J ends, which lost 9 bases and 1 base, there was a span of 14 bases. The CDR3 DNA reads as TGTGCCAGTAGGGGTACCTTAGGCACAGATACGCAGTATTTT. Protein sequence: CASRGTLGTDTQYF.

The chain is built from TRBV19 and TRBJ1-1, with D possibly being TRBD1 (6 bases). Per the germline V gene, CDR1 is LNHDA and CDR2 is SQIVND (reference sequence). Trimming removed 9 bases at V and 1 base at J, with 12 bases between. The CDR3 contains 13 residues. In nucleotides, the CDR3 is TGTGCCAGCCGACAGGATTCGAACACTGAAGCTTTCTTT. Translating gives CASRQDSNTEAFF.

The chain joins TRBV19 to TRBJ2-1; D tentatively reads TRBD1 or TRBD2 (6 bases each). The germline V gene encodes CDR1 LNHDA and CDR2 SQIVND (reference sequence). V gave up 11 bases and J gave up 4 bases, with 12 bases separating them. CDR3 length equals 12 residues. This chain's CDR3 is CACGTPYNEQFF. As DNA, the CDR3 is TGTGCCTGCGGGACACCTTACAATGAGCAGTTCTTC.

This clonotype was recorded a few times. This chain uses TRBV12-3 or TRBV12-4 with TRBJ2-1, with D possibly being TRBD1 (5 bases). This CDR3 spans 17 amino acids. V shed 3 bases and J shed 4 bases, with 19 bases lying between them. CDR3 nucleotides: TGTGCCAGCAGTTTTTCCCCAGGACAATCGGTTTACAATGAGCAGTTCTTC. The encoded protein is CASSFSPGQSVYNEQFF.

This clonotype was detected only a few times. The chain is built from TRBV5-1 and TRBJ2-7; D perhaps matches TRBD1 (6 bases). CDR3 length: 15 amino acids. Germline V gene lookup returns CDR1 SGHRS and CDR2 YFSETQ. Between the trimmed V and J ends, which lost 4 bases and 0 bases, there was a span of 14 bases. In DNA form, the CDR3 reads TGCGCCAGCAGCGTAAATCGACAGGCCTCCTACGAGCAGTACTTC. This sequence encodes CASSVNRQASYEQYF.

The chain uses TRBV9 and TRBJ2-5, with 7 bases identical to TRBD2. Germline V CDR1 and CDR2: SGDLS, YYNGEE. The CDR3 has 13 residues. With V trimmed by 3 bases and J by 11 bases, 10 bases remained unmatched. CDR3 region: CASSGSGLSVQYF. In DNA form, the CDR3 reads TGTGCCAGCAGCGGTAGCGGGCTATCGGTACAGTACTTC.

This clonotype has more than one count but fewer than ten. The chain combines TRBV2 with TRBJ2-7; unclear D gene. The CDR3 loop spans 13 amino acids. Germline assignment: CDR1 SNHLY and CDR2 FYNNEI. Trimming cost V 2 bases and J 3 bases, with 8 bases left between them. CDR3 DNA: TGTGCCAGCAGTGAATCCAGCCTCTACGAGCAGTACTTC. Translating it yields CASSESSLYEQYF.

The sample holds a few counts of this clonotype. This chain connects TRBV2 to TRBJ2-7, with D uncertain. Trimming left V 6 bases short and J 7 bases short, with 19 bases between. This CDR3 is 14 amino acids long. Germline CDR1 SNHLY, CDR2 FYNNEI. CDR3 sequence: CASRTRSAFQEQYF. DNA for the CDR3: TGTGCCAGCAGGACGAGGTCAGCTTTTCAAGAGCAGTACTTC.

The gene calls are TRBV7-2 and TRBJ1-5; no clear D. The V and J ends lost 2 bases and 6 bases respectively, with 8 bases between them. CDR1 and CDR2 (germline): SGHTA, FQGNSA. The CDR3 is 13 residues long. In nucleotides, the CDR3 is TGTGCCAGCAGCTTACGAGGGTTTCAGCCCCAGCATTTT. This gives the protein CASSLRGFQPQHF.

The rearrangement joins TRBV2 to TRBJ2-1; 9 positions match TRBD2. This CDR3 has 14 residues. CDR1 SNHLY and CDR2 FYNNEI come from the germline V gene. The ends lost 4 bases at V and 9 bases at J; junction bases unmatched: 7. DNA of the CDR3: TGTGCCAGCAGTGGAAGGACTAGCGATAGTGAGCAGTTCTTC. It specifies CASSGRTSDSEQFF.

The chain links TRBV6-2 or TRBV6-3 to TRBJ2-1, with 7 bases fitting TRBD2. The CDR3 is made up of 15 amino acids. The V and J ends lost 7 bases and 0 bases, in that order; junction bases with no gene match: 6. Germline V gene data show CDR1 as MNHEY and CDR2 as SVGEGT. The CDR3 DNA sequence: TGTGCCAGCACCTCGCGGGAGAGCTCCTACAATGAGCAGTTCTTC. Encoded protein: CASTSRESSYNEQFF.

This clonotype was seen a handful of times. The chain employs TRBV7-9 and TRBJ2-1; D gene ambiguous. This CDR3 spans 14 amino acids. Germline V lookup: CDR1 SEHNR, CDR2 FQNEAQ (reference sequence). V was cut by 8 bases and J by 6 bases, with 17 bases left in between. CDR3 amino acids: CASGIVERINEQFF. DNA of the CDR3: TGTGCCAGCGGAATTGTGGAGAGAATCAATGAGCAGTTCTTC. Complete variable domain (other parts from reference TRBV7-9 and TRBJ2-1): DTGVSQNPRHKITKRGQNVTFRCDPISEHNRLYWYRQTLGQGPEFLTYFQNEAQLEKSRLLSDRFSAERPKGSFSTLEIQRTEQGDSAMYLCASGIVERINEQFFGPGTRLTVL.

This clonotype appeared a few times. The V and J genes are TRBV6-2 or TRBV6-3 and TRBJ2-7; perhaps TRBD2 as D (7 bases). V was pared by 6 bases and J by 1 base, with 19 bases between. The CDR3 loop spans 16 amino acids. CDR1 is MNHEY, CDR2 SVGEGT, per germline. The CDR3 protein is CASSPSGGRVSYEQYF. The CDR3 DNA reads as TGTGCCAGCAGCCCCTCGGGGGGCCGCGTTTCCTACGAGCAGTACTTC.

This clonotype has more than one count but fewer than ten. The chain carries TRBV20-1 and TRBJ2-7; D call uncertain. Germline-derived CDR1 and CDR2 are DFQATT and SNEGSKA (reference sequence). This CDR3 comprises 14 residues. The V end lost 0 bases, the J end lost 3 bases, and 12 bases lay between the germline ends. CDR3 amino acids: CSARDHRLDYEQYF. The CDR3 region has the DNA TGCAGTGCTAGAGATCATCGGCTAGACTACGAGCAGTACTTC.

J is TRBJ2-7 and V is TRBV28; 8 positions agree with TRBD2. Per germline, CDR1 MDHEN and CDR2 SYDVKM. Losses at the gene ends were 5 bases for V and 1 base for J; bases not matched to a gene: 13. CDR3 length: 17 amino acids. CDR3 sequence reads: CASSPRGLAGYSYEQYF. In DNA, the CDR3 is TGTGCCAGCAGTCCTCGGGGGTTAGCGGGATATTCCTACGAGCAGTACTTC.

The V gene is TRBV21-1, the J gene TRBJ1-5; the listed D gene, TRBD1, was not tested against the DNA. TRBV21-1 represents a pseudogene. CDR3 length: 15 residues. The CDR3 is CASSKEFRDNQPQHF. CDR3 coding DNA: TGTGCCAGCAGCAAAGAGTTCAGGGACAATCAGCCCCAGCATTTT.

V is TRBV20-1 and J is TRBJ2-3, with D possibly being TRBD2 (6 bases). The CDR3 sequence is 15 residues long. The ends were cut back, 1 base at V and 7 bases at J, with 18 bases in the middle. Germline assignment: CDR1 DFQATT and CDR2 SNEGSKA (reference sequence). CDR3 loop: CSARGEDLNPNTQYF. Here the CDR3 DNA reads TGCAGTGCTAGAGGGGAGGATCTCAATCCAAATACGCAGTATTTT.

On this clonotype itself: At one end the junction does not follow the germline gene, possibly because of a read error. CDR3 protein: CASRLAAETQYF. The CDR3 nucleotides read TGTGCCAGCAGATTAGCGGCAGAGACCCAGTACTTC. V usage is TRBV7-2 and J usage is TRBJ2-5, with D maybe TRBD2 (6 bases). The CDR3 is made up of 12 amino acids. CDR1 is SGHTA, CDR2 FQGNSA, per germline.

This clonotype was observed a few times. CDR3 nucleotide sequence: TGTGCCAGCAGCGGAGGGGGACAGTACACTGAAGCTTTCTTT. Translation: CASSGGGQYTEAFF. The chain employs TRBV9 and TRBJ1-1, with TRBD1 matching 7 bases. CDR1 is SGDLS, CDR2 YYNGEE, per germline. Trimming took 3 bases from V and 3 from J; bases not matched to a gene: 5. CDR3 length: 14 amino acids.